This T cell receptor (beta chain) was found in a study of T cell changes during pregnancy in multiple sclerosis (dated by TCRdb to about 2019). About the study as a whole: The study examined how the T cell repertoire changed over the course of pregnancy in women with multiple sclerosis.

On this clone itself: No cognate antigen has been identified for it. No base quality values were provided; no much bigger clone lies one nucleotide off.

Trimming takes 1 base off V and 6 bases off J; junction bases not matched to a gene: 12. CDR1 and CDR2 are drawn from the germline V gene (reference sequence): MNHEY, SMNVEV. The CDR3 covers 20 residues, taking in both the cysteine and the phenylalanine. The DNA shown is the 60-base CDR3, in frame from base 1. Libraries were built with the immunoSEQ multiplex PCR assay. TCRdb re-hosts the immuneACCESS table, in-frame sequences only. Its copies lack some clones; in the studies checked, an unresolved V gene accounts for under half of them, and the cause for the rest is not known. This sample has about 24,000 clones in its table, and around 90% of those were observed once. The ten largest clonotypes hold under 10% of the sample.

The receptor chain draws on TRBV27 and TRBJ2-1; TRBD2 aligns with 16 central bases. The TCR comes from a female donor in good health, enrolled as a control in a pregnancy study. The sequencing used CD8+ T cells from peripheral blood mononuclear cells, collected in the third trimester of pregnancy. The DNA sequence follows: TGTGCCAGCAGTTTATTCTACCCGGGACTAGCGGGAGGGATAACCAATGAGCAGTTCTTC. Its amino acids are CASSLFYPGLAGGITNEQFF.